This TCR beta chain was found in a study of cytomegalovirus exposure and HLA in healthy donors. Notes on this clone: This same CDR3 is encoded by further DNA sequences in the sample.

This CDR3 comprises 15 residues. Germline CDR1 LNHNV, CDR2 YYDKDF (reference sequence). The ends were cut back, 5 bases at V and 5 bases at J, with 19 bases in the middle. 13 Jbeta primers and 60 Vbeta primers were used for the PCR. Sequencing was performed with immunoSEQ multiplex PCR; in TCRdb, only in-frame clones are kept and a portion is missing. The data show under 200,000 clones, about 81% seen once. The chain is built from TRBV15 and TRBJ2-7; maybe TRBD2 (5 bases). What was sequenced was PBMCs. The TCR was taken from a woman under 30 in good health and CMV-seropositive. The CDR3 nucleotides read TGTGCCACCAGCGTTGCTGTGGAGGTGAAGAACGAGCAGTACTTC. This translates into CATSVAVEVKNEQYF.